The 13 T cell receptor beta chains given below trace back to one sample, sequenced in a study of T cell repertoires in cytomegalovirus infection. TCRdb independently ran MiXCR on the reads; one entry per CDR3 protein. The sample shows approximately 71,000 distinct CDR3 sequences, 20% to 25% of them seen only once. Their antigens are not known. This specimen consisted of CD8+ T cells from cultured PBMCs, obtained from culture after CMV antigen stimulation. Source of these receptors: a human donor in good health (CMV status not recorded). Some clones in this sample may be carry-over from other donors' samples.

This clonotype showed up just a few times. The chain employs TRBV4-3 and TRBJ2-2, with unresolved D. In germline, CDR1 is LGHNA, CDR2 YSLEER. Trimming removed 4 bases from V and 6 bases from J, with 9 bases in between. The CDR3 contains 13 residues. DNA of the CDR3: TGCGCCAGCAGCCCACTGGTCGCCGGGGAGCTGTTTTTT. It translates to CASSPLVAGELFF.

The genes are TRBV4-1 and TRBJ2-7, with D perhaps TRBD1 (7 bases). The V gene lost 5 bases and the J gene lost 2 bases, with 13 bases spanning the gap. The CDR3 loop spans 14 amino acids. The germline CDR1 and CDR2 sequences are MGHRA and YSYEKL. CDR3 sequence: CASSWGDRTYEQYF. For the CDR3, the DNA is TGCGCCAGCAGCTGGGGGGACAGAACCTACGAGCAGTACTTC.

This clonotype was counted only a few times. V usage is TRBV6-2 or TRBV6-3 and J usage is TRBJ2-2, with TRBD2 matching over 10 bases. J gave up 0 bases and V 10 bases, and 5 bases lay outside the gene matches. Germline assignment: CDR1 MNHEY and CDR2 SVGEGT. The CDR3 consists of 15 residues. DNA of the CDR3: TGTGCCATTTGGACTAGCGGTGCGAACACCGGGGAGCTGTTTTTT. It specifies CAIWTSGANTGELFF.

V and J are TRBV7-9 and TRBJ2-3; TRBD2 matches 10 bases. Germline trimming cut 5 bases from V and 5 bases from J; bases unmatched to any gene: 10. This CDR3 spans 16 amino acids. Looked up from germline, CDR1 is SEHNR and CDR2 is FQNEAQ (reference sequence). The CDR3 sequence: CASSRRSGGARDTQYF. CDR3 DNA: TGTGCCAGCAGCCGTCGCAGCGGGGGGGCCCGAGATACGCAGTATTTT.

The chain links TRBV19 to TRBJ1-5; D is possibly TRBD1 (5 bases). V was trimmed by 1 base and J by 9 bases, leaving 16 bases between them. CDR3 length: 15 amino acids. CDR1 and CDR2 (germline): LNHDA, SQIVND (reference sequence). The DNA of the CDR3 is TGTGCCAGTAGTATAGTTTTCAGGGCCCAAGCGCCCCAGCATTTT. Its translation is CASSIVFRAQAPQHF.

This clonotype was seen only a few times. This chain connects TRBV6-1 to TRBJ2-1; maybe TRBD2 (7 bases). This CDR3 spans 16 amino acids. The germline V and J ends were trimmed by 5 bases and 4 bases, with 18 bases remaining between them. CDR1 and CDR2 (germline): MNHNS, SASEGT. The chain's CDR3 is CASSYLDGGPYNEQFF. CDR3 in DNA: TGTGCCAGCAGTTATCTAGACGGGGGGCCATACAATGAGCAGTTCTTC.

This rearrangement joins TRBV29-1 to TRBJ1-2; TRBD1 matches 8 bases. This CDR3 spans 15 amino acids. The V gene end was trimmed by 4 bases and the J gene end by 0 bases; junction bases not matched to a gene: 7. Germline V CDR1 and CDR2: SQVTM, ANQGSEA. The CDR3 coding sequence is TGCAGCGTTGTAGACAGGGGTGAAGCTAACTATGGCTACACCTTC. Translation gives CSVVDRGEANYGYTF.

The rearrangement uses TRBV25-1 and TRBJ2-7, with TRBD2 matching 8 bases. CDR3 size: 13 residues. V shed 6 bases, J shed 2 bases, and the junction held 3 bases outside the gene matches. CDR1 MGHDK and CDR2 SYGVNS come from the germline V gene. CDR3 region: CASRPRGAYEQYF. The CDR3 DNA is TGTGCCAGCAGGCCGCGGGGGGCCTACGAGCAGTACTTC.

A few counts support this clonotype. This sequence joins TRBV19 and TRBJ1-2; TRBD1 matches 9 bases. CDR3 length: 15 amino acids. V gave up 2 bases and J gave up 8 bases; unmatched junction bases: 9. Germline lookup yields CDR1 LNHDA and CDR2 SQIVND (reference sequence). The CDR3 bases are TGTGCCAGTAGTATACTTGGGACAGGGACGAGGGGCTACACCTTC. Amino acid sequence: CASSILGTGTRGYTF.

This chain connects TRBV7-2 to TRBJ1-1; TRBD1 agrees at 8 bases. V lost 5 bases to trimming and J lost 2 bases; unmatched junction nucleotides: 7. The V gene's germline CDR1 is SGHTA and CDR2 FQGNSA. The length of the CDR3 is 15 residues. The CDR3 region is CASSLRTGINTEAFF. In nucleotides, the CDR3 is TGTGCCAGCAGCCTTCGGACAGGGATAAACACTGAAGCTTTCTTT.

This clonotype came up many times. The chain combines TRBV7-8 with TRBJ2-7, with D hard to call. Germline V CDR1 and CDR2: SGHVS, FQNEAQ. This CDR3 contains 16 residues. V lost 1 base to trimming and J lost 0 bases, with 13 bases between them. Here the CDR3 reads CASSLGLSRRSYEQYF. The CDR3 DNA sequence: TGTGCCAGCAGCTTAGGGCTGAGCCGACGCTCCTACGAGCAGTACTTC.

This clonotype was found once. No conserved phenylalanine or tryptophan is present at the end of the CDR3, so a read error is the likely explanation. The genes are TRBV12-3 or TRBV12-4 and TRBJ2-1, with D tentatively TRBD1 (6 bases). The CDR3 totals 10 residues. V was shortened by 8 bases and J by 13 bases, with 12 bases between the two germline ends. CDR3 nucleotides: TGTGCCAGCGGGACACCATATCAGTTCTTA. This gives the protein CASGTPYQFL.

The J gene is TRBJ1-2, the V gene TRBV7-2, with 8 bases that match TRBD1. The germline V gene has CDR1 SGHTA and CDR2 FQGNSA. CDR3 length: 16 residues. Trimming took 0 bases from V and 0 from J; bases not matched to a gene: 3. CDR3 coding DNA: TGTGCCAGCAGCTTAGCCCGGGACAGGTCTAACTATGGCTACACCTTC. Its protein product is CASSLARDRSNYGYTF.